These 27 T cell receptor beta chains share one sample of origin, sequenced in a study of CD8 T cells in ankylosing spondylitis (dated by TCRdb to the late 2010s). The library relied on 5' RACE. Reads for this sample came from an Illumina HiSeq 2500. TCRdb redid the processing of the public reads, applying fastp at Q25 and MiXCR, and retained in-frame beta chains. Each entry merges the rows of one CDR3 protein and shows their most common DNA and genes. The sample table holds about 110,000 distinct CDR3 sequences, of which nearly 25% were seen once. The ten largest clonotypes hold roughly an eighth of the sample. Input material: synovial fluid, either unsorted or a sorted T cell fraction (not recorded which). The receptors shown here come from a male donor with ankylosing spondylitis.

V is TRBV29-1 and J is TRBJ1-4; D gene unclear. Germline lookup yields CDR1 SQVTM and CDR2 ANQGSEA. The CDR3 consists of 13 residues. The germline V and J ends were trimmed by 1 base and 5 bases, with 8 bases remaining between them. In DNA, the CDR3 is TGCAGCGTTGAAGTCAGTTCAAATGAAAAACTGTTTTTT. Translating gives CSVEVSSNEKLFF.

The rearrangement links TRBV7-2 to TRBJ1-4, with 7 bases aligning to TRBD1. The length of the CDR3 is 14 residues. The ends lost 1 base at V and 6 bases at J; junction bases unmatched: 2. Germline-derived CDR1 and CDR2 are SGHTA and FQGNSA. DNA of the CDR3: TGTGCCAGCAGCTTAGGCAGGGGGTATGAAAAACTGTTTTTT. Encoded protein: CASSLGRGYEKLFF.

The V gene is TRBV2, the J gene TRBJ2-5, with 8 bases matching TRBD2. CDR1 and CDR2 (germline): SNHLY, FYNNEI. The junction had 6 bases not matched to a gene; V was cut back by 4 bases and J by 2 bases. The CDR3 covers 15 residues. For the CDR3, the DNA is TGTGCCAGCAGTGCCCTAGCGGGTATACAAGAGACCCAGTACTTC. Translated: CASSALAGIQETQYF.

The chain couples TRBV7-9 to TRBJ1-1; D is unresolved. Germline V gene data show CDR1 as SEHNR and CDR2 as FQNEAQ (reference sequence). There are 11 residues in the CDR3. V lost 5 bases to trimming and J lost 5 bases, with 6 bases between them. The CDR3 DNA sequence: TGTGCCAGCAGCCCACAAACTGAAGCTTTCTTT. Translating it yields CASSPQTEAFF. The full variable domain, in which reference TRBV7-9 and TRBJ1-1 provide the parts outside the CDR3, is DTGVSQNPRHKITKRGQNVTFRCDPISEHNRLYWYRQTLGQGPEFLTYFQNEAQLEKSRLLSDRFSAERPKGSFSTLEIQRTEQGDSAMYLCASSPQTEAFFGQGTRLTVV.

This clonotype was seen repeatedly, ten times or more. The chain joins TRBV20-1 to TRBJ2-1, with 13 bases matching TRBD2. The CDR3 has 14 residues. V lost 2 bases and J lost 10; bases outside the gene matches: 5. Germline loops: CDR1 DFQATT, CDR2 SNEGSKA (reference sequence). CDR3 in amino acids: CSARPGLAGIEQFF. CDR3 coding DNA: TGCAGTGCTAGACCGGGACTAGCGGGAATCGAGCAGTTCTTC.

This clonotype has ten or more counts. The chain links TRBV12-3 or TRBV12-4 to TRBJ2-1, with 8 bases matching TRBD2. J gave up 0 bases and V 5 bases, and 3 bases lay outside the gene matches. The CDR3 sequence is 15 residues long. The CDR3 reads CASSLSGVSYNEQFF. The DNA for the CDR3 is TGTGCCAGCAGTCTTAGCGGGGTCTCCTACAATGAGCAGTTCTTC.

By its share, this clonotype is medium-sized (0.01 to 0.1%). The rearrangement joins TRBV2 to TRBJ2-3, with no clear D. Germline CDR1 and CDR2: SNHLY and FYNNEI. CDR3 length: 11 amino acids. V was cut by 7 bases and J by 5 bases, with 7 bases left in between. CDR3 sequence (DNA): TGTGCCAGCATGAACGGAGATACGCAGTATTTT. Its protein product is CASMNGDTQYF.

The chain combines TRBV10-3 with TRBJ2-1; a possible D gene is TRBD1 (6 bases). Germline CDR1 reads ENHRY; CDR2 reads SYGVKD. The CDR3 has 16 amino acids. V was shortened by 3 bases and J by 0 bases, with 12 bases between the two germline ends. The CDR3 spells CAISDWTASSYNEQFF. The CDR3 nucleotides are TGTGCCATCAGTGACTGGACAGCGAGCTCCTACAATGAGCAGTTCTTC.

This chain uses TRBV20-1 with TRBJ2-3, with D unclear. Per the germline V gene, CDR1 is DFQATT and CDR2 is SNEGSKA (reference sequence). The CDR3 consists of 16 residues. V was cut by 5 bases and J by 0 bases, with 18 bases left in between. The CDR3 DNA reads TGCAGTGCTCTATACCTTTTGACGGCTAGCACAGATACGCAGTATTTT. Its protein is CSALYLLTASTDTQYF.

The chain employs TRBV19 and TRBJ2-1; D perhaps matches TRBD1 (5 bases). The germline V and J ends were trimmed by 3 bases and 0 bases, with 12 bases remaining between them. Germline V gene lookup returns CDR1 LNHDA and CDR2 SQIVND (reference sequence). CDR3 size: 16 residues. The CDR3 sequence: CASSIYKTGSYNEQFF. The CDR3 DNA follows: TGTGCCAGTAGTATCTATAAAACAGGCTCCTACAATGAGCAGTTCTTC.

Only a few counts were recorded for this clonotype. The chain combines TRBV4-1 with TRBJ2-4; D possibly matches TRBD1 or TRBD2 (5 bases each). V lost 1 base, J lost 3 bases, and 13 bases lay in between. Germline V lookup: CDR1 MGHRA, CDR2 YSYEKL. CDR3 size: 16 residues. CDR3 sequence: CASSQGGDGVKNIQYF. Written as DNA, the CDR3 is TGCGCCAGCAGCCAAGGAGGGGATGGAGTCAAAAACATTCAGTACTTC.

The rearrangement joins TRBV5-8 to TRBJ2-3; unclear D gene. In germline, CDR1 is SGHTS, CDR2 YDEGEE. Trimming removed 5 bases from V and 2 bases from J, with 15 bases in between. This CDR3 comprises 15 residues. Here the CDR3 reads CASRTRLGYTDTQYF. CDR3 sequence (DNA): TGTGCCAGCAGAACCCGGTTAGGGTACACAGATACGCAGTATTTT.

This sequence joins TRBV7-8 and TRBJ2-1, with TRBD2 identical over 8 bases. Germline V lookup: CDR1 SGHVS, CDR2 FQNEAQ. Trimming removed 7 bases from V and 0 bases from J; junction bases left unmatched: 5. The CDR3 contains 15 residues. CDR3 nucleotides: TGTGCCAGCACCCAGCGGGAGAGCTCCTACAATGAGCAGTTCTTC. Its translation is CASTQRESSYNEQFF.

This clonotype was counted many times. This chain connects TRBV3-1 to TRBJ2-1; D possibly corresponds to TRBD2 (5 bases). CDR3 length: 14 residues. CDR1 is LGHDT and CDR2 is YNNKEL in the germline V gene (reference sequence). Trimming stripped 6 bases from V and 0 bases from J, with 9 bases between. CDR3 in amino acids: CASRRANSYNEQFF. The CDR3 DNA sequence: TGTGCCAGCAGGCGGGCTAACTCCTACAATGAGCAGTTCTTC.

The J gene is TRBJ2-5, the V gene TRBV24-1; tentatively, D is TRBD2 (5 bases). CDR3 length: 11 residues. V was trimmed by 8 bases and J by 4 bases, leaving 7 bases between them. CDR1 and CDR2 (germline): KGHDR, SFDVKD. The CDR3 sequence: CATMRAETQYF. In nucleotides, the CDR3 is TGTGCCACCATGAGGGCAGAGACCCAGTACTTC.

In its sample, this clonotype was seen a few times. The rearrangement joins TRBV4-2 to TRBJ1-4; 7 nucleotides line up with TRBD1. The CDR3 covers 15 residues. Germline CDR1 is LGHNA and CDR2 is YNFKEQ. V lost 1 base, J lost 6 bases, and 5 bases stayed unmatched. CDR3 amino acids: CASSQGAGTDEKLFF. In DNA form, the CDR3 reads TGTGCCAGCAGCCAAGGGGCCGGGACAGATGAAAAACTGTTTTTT.

V and J are TRBV7-9 and TRBJ2-7; D not resolved. CDR1 is SEHNR, CDR2 FQNEAQ, per germline (reference sequence). This CDR3 region has 12 residues. Trimming took off 2 bases at V and 7 bases at J, with 9 bases between the two ends. The CDR3 region is CASSLNPWEQYF. CDR3 nucleotide sequence: TGTGCCAGCAGCTTAAACCCGTGGGAGCAGTACTTC.

This clonotype was observed a few times. The chain couples TRBV2 to TRBJ1-5; D is unresolved. The V end was cut by 2 bases, the J end by 5 bases, with 4 bases between. Germline V CDR1 and CDR2: SNHLY, FYNNEI. The CDR3 is 12 amino acids. The CDR3 nucleotides read TGTGCCAGCAGTGAACCCTATCAGCCCCAGCATTTT. Its translation: CASSEPYQPQHF.

The rearrangement uses TRBV18 and TRBJ2-5; TRBD1 agrees at 7 bases. Trimming at V came to 2 bases and at J to 3 bases, leaving 3 bases not matched to a gene. The CDR3 spans 14 residues. CDR1 and CDR2 from the germline V gene are KGHSH and LQKENI. CDR3 in DNA: TGTGCCAGCTCACCAGCCGGGACAGAAGAGACCCAGTACTTC. This gives the protein CASSPAGTEETQYF. Together with reference TRBV18 and TRBJ2-5, the CDR3 gives the full variable domain: NAGVMQNPRHLVRRRGQEARLRCSPMKGHSHVYWYRQLPEEGLKFMVYLQKENIIDESGMPKERFSAEFPKEGPSILRIQQVVRGDSAAYFCASSPAGTEETQYFGPGTRLLVL.

The V call is TRBV12-3 or TRBV12-4, the J call TRBJ2-7; no firm D call. Trimming took off 1 base at V and 9 bases at J, with 7 bases between the two ends. The CDR3 loop spans 11 amino acids. DNA for the CDR3: TGTGCCAGCAGTTTAGGGGGAAGGCAGTACGTC. Translating gives CASSLGGRQYV.

This chain uses TRBV11-3 with TRBJ2-2; D tentatively reads TRBD1 or TRBD2 (5 bases each). Per germline, CDR1 SGHNT and CDR2 YENEEA. The V gene lost 5 bases and the J gene lost 4 bases, with 17 bases spanning the gap. The CDR3 spans 16 residues. CDR3 amino acids: CASSTSGTLGTGELFF. The CDR3 nucleotides are TGTGCCAGCAGCACCTCCGGGACCCTGGGCACCGGGGAGCTGTTTTTT.

This clonotype occurred a few times. The chain carries TRBV20-1 and TRBJ2-7; 8 nucleotides match TRBD1. Unmatched junction bases numbered 9, after V lost 2 bases and J lost 6 bases. The germline gives CDR1 DFQATT, CDR2 SNEGSKA (reference sequence). The CDR3 is 14 amino acids. The CDR3 nucleotides read TGCAGTGCTAGATCGGACAGGGCTCCTACCGAGCAGTACTTC. It encodes CSARSDRAPTEQYF.

This clonotype appeared many times. The chain employs TRBV21-1 and TRBJ2-1; TRBD2, the table's D call, lacks a check against the DNA. TRBV21-1 corresponds to a pseudogene. The CDR3 is made up of 16 amino acids. The CDR3 DNA follows: TGTGCCAGCAGCAAAGGGATACTAGCGGGAGCAGGTGAGCAGTTCTTC. This gives the protein CASSKGILAGAGEQFF.

This clonotype has only a few counts. J is TRBJ2-2 and V is TRBV5-1; no definite D call. Trimming shortened V by 2 bases and J by 7 bases, and 6 bases separated the two germline ends. Germline CDR1 is SGHRS and CDR2 is YFSETQ. This CDR3 has 12 residues. The CDR3 here is CASSFHNGELFF. DNA of the CDR3: TGCGCCAGCAGCTTCCATAACGGGGAGCTGTTTTTT.

This clonotype was found once. One junction end does not reproduce the germline sequence, and a read error may be involved. The CDR3 DNA follows: TGTGCCTCCAGCCCCAGCGGCTCCTACAATGAGCAGTTCTTC. This gives the protein CASSPSGSYNEQFF. V is TRBV24-1 and J is TRBJ2-1; D is perhaps TRBD2 (5 bases). CDR1 and CDR2 from the germline V gene are KGHDR and SFDVKD. The CDR3 has 14 amino acids.

This clonotype came up a few times. V and J are TRBV20-1 and TRBJ2-1; 7 bases map to TRBD2. CDR1 is DFQATT, CDR2 SNEGSKA, per germline (reference sequence). The CDR3 runs to 18 residues. With 2 bases clipped from V and 3 bases from J, the junction kept 16 bases outside the gene matches. CDR3 bases: TGCAGTGCTAGATTGAGGGGATCTAGCGGACCGTACTACAATGAGCAGTTCTTC. It is translated as CSARLRGSSGPYYNEQFF.

This chain uses TRBV7-2 with TRBJ2-3; 7 nucleotides match TRBD2. The CDR3 runs 15 residues. Germline V CDR1 and CDR2: SGHTA, FQGNSA. After removal of 0 bases from V and 6 bases from J, the junction contained 6 bases not matched to a gene. The CDR3 spells CASSLAGGFSDTQYF. CDR3 DNA sequence: TGTGCCAGCAGCTTAGCGGGAGGGTTCTCGGATACGCAGTATTTT.